A single sample is the source of the 31 T cell receptor beta chains below, sequenced in a study of early T cells in non-severe SARS-CoV-2 infection. Each CDR3 protein is one row after TCRdb ran MiXCR on the 5' RACE reads. Of roughly 120,000 distinct CDR3 sequences listed, more than 13% are singletons. The source material was whole blood. The receptors shown here come from an adult who was a healthcare worker with PCR-confirmed SARS-CoV-2 infection or an uninfected control (not recorded which).

The sample holds many counts of this clonotype. The chain recombines TRBV7-2 with TRBJ2-1, with 7 bases that match TRBD2. J gave up 5 bases and V 1 base, and 5 bases lay outside the gene matches. CDR3 length: 15 amino acids. The germline V gene encodes CDR1 SGHTA and CDR2 FQGNSA. The CDR3 DNA follows: TGTGCCAGCAGCTTAGATGCTAGCGGTGACAATGAGCAGTTCTTC. Its translation: CASSLDASGDNEQFF.

In this sample, this clonotype turned up many times. V gene TRBV29-1 combines with J gene TRBJ2-1; 15 positions match TRBD2. Germline CDR1 and CDR2: SQVTM and ANQGSEA. The trim removed 2 bases at V and 7 bases at J, leaving 9 bases unmatched. The CDR3 runs to 17 residues. The CDR3 is CSVEPQRGLAGGNEQFF. For the CDR3, the DNA is TGCAGCGTTGAACCACAAAGGGGACTAGCGGGGGGAAATGAGCAGTTCTTC.

This clonotype has ten or more counts. V and J are TRBV27 and TRBJ1-1; D remains ambiguous. Trimming shortened V by 6 bases and J by 5 bases, and 10 bases separated the two germline ends. There are 12 residues in the CDR3. CDR1 is MNHEY and CDR2 is SMNVEV in the germline V gene (reference sequence). The CDR3 DNA reads TGTGCCAGCAGCTTTTGGGGTACTGAAGCTTTCTTT. Translated, it gives CASSFWGTEAFF.

In this sample, this clonotype turned up many times. The rearrangement joins TRBV18 to TRBJ1-1; 7 nucleotides align to TRBD1. Per the germline V gene, CDR1 is KGHSH and CDR2 is LQKENI. The CDR3 has 15 residues. The V segment lost 6 bases and the J segment 2 bases; nucleotides outside the gene matches: 9. CDR3 amino acids: CASSLRQGSNTEAFF. CDR3 sequence (DNA): TGTGCCAGCTCGCTCCGACAGGGATCTAACACTGAAGCTTTCTTT.

This chain connects TRBV4-1 to TRBJ1-1, with a weak D call TRBD1 (5 bases). Trimming stripped 2 bases from V and 6 bases from J, with 16 bases between. CDR3 length: 15 residues. The germline CDR1 and CDR2 sequences are MGHRA and YSYEKL. The CDR3 coding sequence is TGCGCCAGCAGCCAAAGAACCGGGCGAGGGGCTGAAGCTTTCTTT. It translates to CASSQRTGRGAEAFF.

This clonotype was seen at least ten times. The chain carries TRBV7-2 and TRBJ1-5, with 7 nucleotides matching TRBD1. The junction had 2 bases not matched to a gene; V was cut back by 2 bases and J by 1 base. Germline CDR1 SGHTA, CDR2 FQGNSA. CDR3 length: 15 amino acids. Here the CDR3 reads CASSLTRGSNQPQHF. CDR3 DNA: TGTGCCAGCAGCTTAACCAGGGGGAGCAATCAGCCCCAGCATTTT.

This chain uses TRBV7-3 with TRBJ1-6, with TRBD1 identical over 7 bases. V shed 0 bases and J 9 bases; nucleotides not matched to a gene: 5. This CDR3 comprises 15 residues. Per germline, CDR1 SGHTA and CDR2 FQGTGA. The CDR3 here is CASSLTSQGGSPLHF. The CDR3 nucleotides are TGTGCCAGCAGCTTAACGAGTCAGGGGGGTTCACCCCTCCACTTT.

In its sample, this clonotype was seen a few times. J is TRBJ2-1 and V is TRBV3-1; D uncertain. There are 14 residues in the CDR3. Deletions cut 4 bases from V and 1 base from J, with 8 bases between. Germline CDR1 is LGHDT and CDR2 is YNNKEL (reference sequence). The CDR3 DNA follows: TGTGCCAGCAGCCGGCCTGGGTCCTACAATGAGCAGTTCTTC. This codes for CASSRPGSYNEQFF.

This clonotype was observed a few times. This chain links TRBV30 with TRBJ2-2; the D gene is possibly TRBD2 (5 bases). Germline V CDR1 and CDR2: GTSNPN, SVGIG (reference sequence). This CDR3 has 14 residues. The germline V and J ends were trimmed by 5 bases and 6 bases, with 16 bases remaining between them. Here the CDR3 DNA reads TGTGCCTGGCCTCCACGTGCGGGTCCCGGGGAGCTGTTTTTT. Its protein product is CAWPPRAGPGELFF. The whole variable domain, remainder taken from reference TRBV30 and TRBJ2-2, is SQTIHQWPATLVQPVGSPLSLECTVEGTSNPNLYWYRQAAGRGLQLLFYSVGIGQISSEVPQNLSASRPQDRQFILSSKKLLLSDSGFYLCAWPPRAGPGELFFGEGSRLTVL.

J is TRBJ2-5 and V is TRBV3-1; 7 bases match TRBD2. This CDR3 has 15 amino acids. With 7 bases clipped from V and 4 bases from J, the junction kept 12 bases outside the gene matches. Germline V gene lookup returns CDR1 LGHDT and CDR2 YNNKEL (reference sequence). CDR3 nucleotide sequence: TGTGCCAGCACCCTCACCCCGACTAGCTCAGAGACCCAGTACTTC. Its protein product is CASTLTPTSSETQYF.

Only a few counts were recorded for this clonotype. V is TRBV5-6 and J is TRBJ1-1; 9 nucleotides line up with TRBD1. The CDR3 has 16 residues. The trim removed 1 base at V and 3 bases at J, leaving 7 bases unmatched. In germline, CDR1 is SGHDT, CDR2 YYEEEE. This chain's CDR3 is CASSLYGDRVHTEAFF. In DNA form, the CDR3 reads TGTGCCAGCAGCTTGTATGGGGACAGGGTGCACACTGAAGCTTTCTTT. Variable domain in full (rest from reference TRBV5-6 and TRBJ1-1): DAGVTQSPTHLIKTRGQQVTLRCSPKSGHDTVSWYQQALGQGPQFIFQYYEEEERQRGNFPDRFSGHQFPNYSSELNVNALLLGDSALYLCASSLYGDRVHTEAFFGQGTRLTVV.

This clonotype was detected only a few times. This chain connects TRBV6-6 to TRBJ1-1; the D gene is possibly TRBD1 (6 bases). The germline CDR1 and CDR2 sequences are MNHNY and SVGAGI (reference sequence). The length of the CDR3 is 18 residues. Trimming took 6 bases from V and 4 from J, leaving 27 bases between them. CDR3 in amino acids: CASSPDKSSPQGGTEAFF. The DNA of the CDR3 is TGTGCCAGCAGCCCTGACAAGTCTTCCCCACAGGGCGGCACTGAAGCTTTCTTT.

The chain carries TRBV6-6 and TRBJ2-1; the match to TRBD2 covers 11 bases. Germline trimming cut 2 bases from V and 4 bases from J; bases unmatched to any gene: 1. Per germline, CDR1 MNHNY and CDR2 SVGAGI (reference sequence). The CDR3 sequence is 15 residues long. The CDR3, as DNA: TGTGCCAGCAGTTACGGACTAGCGGGTTACAATGAGCAGTTCTTC. This codes for CASSYGLAGYNEQFF.

This clonotype was seen only a few times. The chain uses TRBV7-9 and TRBJ2-3; tentatively, D is TRBD1 (5 bases). This CDR3 contains 16 residues. Between the trimmed V and J ends, which lost 4 bases and 3 bases, there was a span of 17 bases. Germline assignment: CDR1 SEHNR and CDR2 FQNEAQ (reference sequence). CDR3 sequence reads: CASSSAGFRSTDTQYF. DNA for the CDR3: TGTGCCAGCAGCTCCGCAGGGTTTCGGTCAACAGATACGCAGTATTTT.

The chain joins TRBV20-1 to TRBJ1-2; no clear D gene. Trimming stripped 7 bases from V and 4 bases from J, with 13 bases between. The CDR3 is made up of 12 amino acids. The germline V gene encodes CDR1 DFQATT and CDR2 SNEGSKA (reference sequence). CDR3 nucleotides: TGCAGTGTTTTAGGGTCTGCCTATGGCTACACCTTC. Protein product: CSVLGSAYGYTF.

A remark on this clonotype: Relative to the germline gene, one junction end is altered; a read error may explain this. The V call is TRBV5-5, the J call TRBJ2-7; D assignment may be TRBD1 or TRBD2 (5 bases each). This CDR3 region has 17 residues. The germline V gene has CDR1 SGHKS and CDR2 YYEKEE (reference sequence). CDR3: CASSLAEGRGPISELYF. The CDR3 DNA reads TGTGCCAGCAGCTTGGCCGAGGGTAGGGGCCCCATTAGCGAGCTGTACTTC.

This clonotype came up a few times. The chain has TRBV20-1 and TRBJ1-1; D is possibly TRBD1 (6 bases). V was trimmed by 4 bases and J by 7 bases, leaving 10 bases between them. Germline V gene sequence: CDR1 DFQATT, CDR2 SNEGSKA (reference sequence). The CDR3 is made up of 11 amino acids. CDR3 loop: CSANREIEAFF. For the CDR3, the DNA is TGCAGTGCTAACAGGGAAATTGAAGCTTTCTTT.

The rearrangement joins TRBV7-9 to TRBJ1-3; 7 bases line up with TRBD1. The CDR3 is made up of 16 amino acids. V trimming: 5 bases; J trimming: 2 bases; junction bases outside the gene matches: 9. The germline V gene has CDR1 SEHNR and CDR2 FQNEAQ (reference sequence). CDR3 sequence: CASSVPGQIPGNTIYF. The CDR3 DNA is TGTGCCAGCAGCGTGCCGGGACAGATCCCTGGAAACACCATATATTTT.

This clonotype was found many times. The chain has TRBV14 and TRBJ2-4; D not resolved. CDR1 and CDR2 (germline): SGHDN, FVKESK. V was pared by 2 bases and J by 6 bases, with 8 bases between. The CDR3 contains 13 residues. The CDR3 region is CASSQTRGNIQYF. DNA of the CDR3: TGTGCCAGCAGCCAAACGAGAGGAAACATTCAGTACTTC.

This clonotype was counted ten times or more. The J gene is TRBJ2-3, the V gene TRBV19; no clear D gene. CDR3 length: 14 amino acids. Trimming took off 7 bases at V and 0 bases at J, with 11 bases between the two ends. CDR1 is LNHDA, CDR2 SQIVND, per germline (reference sequence). The CDR3 region is CASKTSESTDTQYF. As DNA, the CDR3 is TGTGCCAGTAAAACCAGCGAAAGCACAGATACGCAGTATTTT.

This clonotype has a count of ten or more. The V gene is TRBV12-3 or TRBV12-4, the J gene TRBJ1-5; D gene uncertain. V was cut by 8 bases and J by 7 bases, with 12 bases left in between. The CDR3 totals 12 residues. CDR3 sequence (DNA): TGTGCCAGCTCCGCCTTTGAACAGCCCCAGCATTTT. It encodes CASSAFEQPQHF.

This clonotype was recorded a few times. The chain employs TRBV6-6 and TRBJ2-7, with a weak D call TRBD2 (5 bases). The CDR3 extends over 13 amino acids. The germline V and J ends were trimmed by 4 bases and 2 bases, with 9 bases remaining between them. Per the germline V gene, CDR1 is MNHNY and CDR2 is SVGAGI (reference sequence). CDR3 DNA: TGTGCCAGCAGTTCAGACGGGACCTACGAGCAGTACTTC. Residues: CASSSDGTYEQYF.

The table lists this clonotype with a few counts. This chain connects TRBV5-1 to TRBJ1-2, with D unresolved. The V gene lost 4 bases and the J gene lost 3 bases, with 7 bases spanning the gap. CDR1 and CDR2 from the germline V gene are SGHRS and YFSETQ. This CDR3 has 12 amino acids. CDR3 in amino acids: CASSEDYYGYTF. DNA of the CDR3: TGCGCCAGCAGCGAGGATTACTATGGCTACACCTTC. The full variable domain, rest sourced from reference TRBV5-1 and TRBJ1-2, is KAGVTQTPRYLIKTRGQQVTLSCSPISGHRSVSWYQQTPGQGLQFLFEYFSETQRNKGNFPGRFSGRQFSNSRSEMNVSTLELGDSALYLCASSEDYYGYTFGSGTRLTVV.

The rearrangement uses TRBV2 and TRBJ1-6; possibly TRBD1 for D (6 bases). Trimming took 6 bases from V and 8 from J, leaving 17 bases between them. Germline CDR1 reads SNHLY; CDR2 reads FYNNEI. The CDR3 covers 15 residues. The CDR3 coding sequence is TGTGCCAGCAGAGAGACAGGAGGTGACGATTCACCCCTCCACTTT. It translates to CASRETGGDDSPLHF.

V gene TRBV3-1 combines with J gene TRBJ2-1; no clear D gene. CDR1 and CDR2 from the germline V gene are LGHDT and YNNKEL (reference sequence). CDR3 length equals 10 residues. V lost 8 bases to trimming and J lost 7 bases, with 6 bases between them. This CDR3 reads CASGRNEQFF. Here the CDR3 DNA reads TGTGCCAGCGGCCGAAATGAGCAGTTCTTC.

This chain connects TRBV15 to TRBJ2-6, with D uncertain. CDR3 length: 18 residues. The V and J ends lost 0 bases and 0 bases respectively, with 12 bases between them. The germline V gene encodes CDR1 LNHNV and CDR2 YYDKDF (reference sequence). The DNA of the CDR3 is TGTGCCACCAGCAGAGAGGGCAGGTCTATCTCTGGGGCCAACGTCCTGACTTTC. Translating gives CATSREGRSISGANVLTF. Looking up the rest from reference TRBV15 and TRBJ2-6 gives the full variable domain: DAMVIQNPRYQVTQFGKPVTLSCSQTLNHNVMYWYQQKSSQAPKLLFHYYDKDFNNEADTPDNFQSRRPNTSFCFLDIRSPGLGDTAMYLCATSREGRSISGANVLTFGAGSRLTVL.

The chain joins TRBV20-1 to TRBJ2-7; D may be TRBD2 (6 bases). CDR1 is DFQATT, CDR2 SNEGSKA, per germline (reference sequence). Trimming took 5 bases from V and 5 from J, leaving 16 bases between them. CDR3 size: 13 residues. The CDR3 nucleotides are TGCAGTGCTCGCACATATAGCGGAGACGAGCAGTACTTC. Amino acid sequence: CSARTYSGDEQYF.

This clonotype has more than one count but fewer than ten. The chain recombines TRBV20-1 with TRBJ1-2; D gene uncertain. CDR3 size: 10 residues. CDR1 is DFQATT and CDR2 is SNEGSKA in the germline V gene (reference sequence). V was shortened by 3 bases and J by 8 bases, with 7 bases between the two germline ends. The chain's CDR3 is CSASPEGYTF. The CDR3 coding sequence is TGCAGTGCTAGTCCAGAAGGCTACACCTTC.

CDR3: CSVDDRTNYGYTF. Written as DNA, the CDR3 is TGCAGTGTGGACGACCGCACTAACTATGGCTACACCTTC. This chain uses TRBV20-1 with TRBJ1-2; D remains ambiguous. There are 13 residues in the CDR3. The V end was cut by 7 bases, the J end by 0 bases, with 12 bases between. From germline, CDR1 is DFQATT and CDR2 SNEGSKA (reference sequence).

Notes on this clonotype: Since no conserved phenylalanine or tryptophan closes the CDR3, a read error is the likely cause. The gene calls are TRBV2 and TRBJ2-1, with 7 positions matching TRBD2. Per germline, CDR1 SNHLY and CDR2 FYNNEI. V gave up 6 bases and J gave up 10 bases; unmatched junction bases: 15. This CDR3 is built from 15 residues. This CDR3 reads CASRPFAQLAREQFY. The CDR3 DNA sequence: TGTGCCAGCAGACCTTTCGCTCAACTAGCGCGGGAGCAGTTCTAC.

J is TRBJ2-1 and V is TRBV9, with TRBD1 identical over 9 bases. The CDR3 contains 15 residues. CDR1 and CDR2 from the germline V gene are SGDLS and YYNGEE. V was pared by 2 bases and J by 3 bases, with 3 bases of the junction left unmatched. The CDR3 DNA sequence: TGTGCCAGCAGCGTCGGGACAGGGCTCTACAATGAGCAGTTCTTC. It encodes CASSVGTGLYNEQFF.